The following is a TCR beta chain sequence with its context. This sample is drawn from a study of blood T cell repertoires in COVID-19. Study at large: Whether acute or convalescent, the COVID-19 samples came from the United States, Italy and Spain. In each case, the material was cDNA or gDNA derived from T cells, B-cell-depleted T cells, or PBMCs.

In the original processing: Nucleated cell number was recorded as an estimate derived from reference gene primer amplification. Sequencing used immunoSEQ multiplex PCR; TCRdb keeps in-frame clones, though not all of them. That table gives V, J and clone size, and the DNA gave D and trimming. The sample shows 250,000 to 300,000 clones, 89% of them seen only once. This CDR3 spans 14 amino acids. Germline CDR1 reads MDHEN; CDR2 reads SYDVKM. J lost 6 bases, V lost 7 bases, and 7 bases had no gene match. This sequence was found in a woman aged 35 to 49 who had recovered from COVID-19. The gene calls are TRBV28 and TRBJ2-5; TRBD2 agrees at 11 bases. Sequenced: peripheral blood. CDR3 residues: CASKIAGGPKTQYF. CDR3 in DNA: TGTGCCAGCAAAATAGCGGGGGGGCCGAAGACCCAGTACTTC.